This T cell receptor (beta chain) was sequenced in a study of blood T cell repertoires in COVID-19. In the study overall: Material from acute and convalescent COVID-19 was sourced from the United States, Italy and Spain.

This CDR3 has 15 amino acids. V dropped 0 bases and J dropped 6 bases, with 13 bases sitting between them. Per the germline V gene, CDR1 is SGHRS and CDR2 is YFSETQ. In the original analysis: Nucleated cell number was recorded as an estimate derived from reference gene primer amplification. Clones were sequenced by immunoSEQ multiplex PCR, and TCRdb holds only the in-frame ones, with some missing. The V and J calls and the clone size are those of that table, but D and trimming were determined from the DNA. The sample consists of 250,000 to 400,000 clones, around 90% of them appearing once. Sequences were obtained from peripheral blood. This clonotype was obtained from a man aged 45 to 65 with active or convalescent COVID-19. The chain employs TRBV5-1 and TRBJ2-1; D gene ambiguous. The CDR3 sequence: CASSLDDKAPNEQFF. CDR3 DNA: TGCGCCAGCAGCTTGGACGACAAGGCCCCCAATGAGCAGTTCTTC.